This T cell receptor (beta chain) was observed in a study of CD8 T cells in Susac syndrome (dated by TCRdb to between 2018 and 2021). With respect to the entire study: Whether CD8+ T cell activation and differentiation in Susac syndrome was antigen driven was tested using repertoire sequencing. Overall study results and their limits: The number of individuals in the TCR sequencing and HLA analysis was recognized as being relatively small.

Peripheral blood CD8+ and CD4+ T cells from healthy donors, Susac syndrome patients and multiple sclerosis patients were profiled using high-throughput TCR beta sequencing. Multiple sclerosis controls were treatment-naive patients with stable or active relapsing-remitting disease fulfilling revised McDonald criteria. Bulk CD8+ and CD4+ T cells were purified magnetically by negative isolation, whereas CD8+ TEMRA cells were enriched by FACS. Blood was drawn into EDTA tubes, processed within 24 hours, and PBMCs were isolated by density gradient centrifugation. PBMCs intended for TCR sequencing were frozen in liquid nitrogen and were later thawed in a 37 degrees C water bath. A purity of at least 90% was achieved for sorted or isolated CD4+, CD8+ and CD8+ TEMRA cells. RNA was extracted using the RNeasy kit, and roughly 0.45 to 1 ug of the RNA was reverse transcribed with random hexamers. The immunoSEQ multiplex PCR assay, covering 54 Vbeta and 13 Jbeta segments, was used to amplify TCR beta CDR3 regions. PCR amplification bias was corrected using a synthetic template baseline for primer optimization and computational correction. Per the source publication's procedure: Reads were annotated to V, D and J genes per IMGT and analyzed with immunoSEQ Analyzer, keeping only productive sequences. Clonality was computed as one minus Shannon entropy normalized by log2 of the number of productive unique sequences. For each patient and control, public and private clones were evaluated within the 100 most prevalent clones. Susac-specific clones were defined as absent from healthy and MS cohorts, over a thousand published viral clones and other ImmuneACCESS disease sequences. TCRdb trimmed public reads at Q25 via fastp, called clones via MiXCR and kept in-frame beta chains. Entries are consolidated by CDR3 protein sequence, retaining the most common genes and DNA. TCRdb's processing, not the authors', yielded these V and J calls. The sample includes 250,000 or so distinct CDR3 sequences, with 93% observed a single time. The top ten constitute 0.065% to 0.08% of the sample.

Per the germline V gene (reference sequence), DFQATT is the CDR1 and SNEGSKA is the CDR2. From cysteine to phenylalanine, the CDR3 is 17 amino acids long. Only the CDR3 part of the read is kept: 51 bases, read in frame from the first base. The V end loses 3 bases and the J end loses 0 bases, and a stretch of 15 bases separates them. To note about this clonotype: Its recognized antigen is unknown. Nothing much larger sits one base from this clone, and base qualities are not available.

The specimen was CD4+ T cells from PBMCs. This sequence uses TRBV20-1 and TRBJ1-6; no confident D gene assignment can be made. The TCR originated in a human donor with multiple sclerosis. Here is the DNA: TGCAGTGCTAGGAGTCGACCATCGAGCTCCTATAATTCACCCCTCCACTTT. It translates to CSARSRPSSSYNSPLHF.